The 21 T cell receptor beta chains below were found in one sample sequenced in a study of cytomegalovirus exposure and HLA in healthy donors. The PCR employed 60 Vbeta primers together with 13 Jbeta primers. Assay: immunoSEQ multiplex PCR; the TCRdb copy retains only in-frame clones and omits some. This table has under 200,000 clones, about two thirds appearing once. Sequencing used PBMCs. Receptor source: a woman aged 18-29 years in good health and CMV-seropositive.

This clone was seen a single time. V gene TRBV11-1 combines with J gene TRBJ2-1, with 9 bases lining up with TRBD2. CDR3 length: 15 amino acids. Germline CDR1 reads SGHAT; CDR2 reads FQDESV (reference sequence). V was clipped by 3 bases and J by 4 bases; unmatched bases: 4. The CDR3 protein is CASSFEREVYNEQFF. In nucleotides, the CDR3 is TGTGCCAGCAGCTTTGAGCGGGAGGTATACAATGAGCAGTTCTTC.

V is TRBV25-1 and J is TRBJ1-4; 12 nucleotides line up with TRBD1. Unmatched junction bases numbered 12, after V lost 6 bases and J lost 10 bases. Germline-derived CDR1 and CDR2 are MGHDK and SYGVNS. The CDR3 contains 16 residues. In nucleotides, the CDR3 is TGTGCCAGCAGCCAAGGGTCGGGACAGGGGGCGCGAAAACTGTTTTTT. Translation: CASSQGSGQGARKLFF.

The genes are TRBV30 and TRBJ2-3; a weak D match, TRBD2 (9 bases). Germline V gene data show CDR1 as GTSNPN and CDR2 as SVGIG (reference sequence). The length of the CDR3 is 16 residues. Trimming took off 2 bases at V and 3 bases at J, with 18 bases between the two ends. The CDR3, as DNA: TGTGCCTGGAGTTGGCCTAGCGGGACAGGTACAGATACGCAGTATTTT. Protein: CAWSWPSGTGTDTQYF.

The chain has TRBV30 and TRBJ2-1; 11 nucleotides line up with TRBD2. V was pared by 5 bases and J by 4 bases, with 10 bases of the junction left unmatched. Germline V gene sequence: CDR1 GTSNPN, CDR2 SVGIG (reference sequence). The CDR3 loop spans 16 amino acids. CDR3 nucleotides: TGTGCCTGGGGCGGGACTAGCGGAGGACAATACAATGAGCAGTTCTTC. Its translation: CAWGGTSGGQYNEQFF.

The chain employs TRBV27 and TRBJ1-3; 7 bases agree with TRBD1. V lost 5 bases and J lost 4; bases outside the gene matches: 11. The CDR3 totals 16 residues. Germline V gives CDR1 MNHEY, CDR2 SMNVEV (reference sequence). The CDR3 region is CASSPSTGAAGNTIYF. The CDR3 coding sequence is TGTGCCAGCAGTCCAAGCACAGGGGCAGCGGGAAACACCATATATTTT.

The chain combines TRBV30 with TRBJ2-1; no firm D call. Germline V gives CDR1 GTSNPN, CDR2 SVGIG (reference sequence). The CDR3 totals 11 residues. V shed 4 bases and J shed 7 bases, with 8 bases lying between them. The CDR3 loop reads CAWTFLNEQFF. The DNA of the CDR3 is TGTGCCTGGACTTTCCTAAATGAGCAGTTCTTC.

In this sample, this clone turned up a few times. This rearrangement joins TRBV7-8 to TRBJ1-2; 8 bases agree with TRBD1. Germline CDR1 reads SGHVS; CDR2 reads FQNEAQ. With V trimmed by 3 bases and J by 4 bases, 4 bases remained unmatched. CDR3 size: 14 residues. As DNA, the CDR3 is TGTGCCAGCAGCTTTGGGACAGGTCCCTATGGCTACACCTTC. Encoded protein: CASSFGTGPYGYTF.

In its sample, this clone was seen once. The CDR3 loop reads CASSALQGGNSPLHF. CDR3 nucleotides: TGTGCCAGCAGCGCGCTACAGGGTGGAAATTCACCCCTCCACTTT. The genes are TRBV9 and TRBJ1-6; maybe TRBD1 (6 bases). The V end lost 3 bases, the J end lost 7 bases, and 14 bases lay between the germline ends. The CDR3 is made up of 15 amino acids. Germline CDR1 and CDR2: SGDLS and YYNGEE.

The chain uses TRBV10-3 and TRBJ2-3; D is ambiguous. Germline V gives CDR1 ENHRY, CDR2 SYGVKD. Trimming took 5 bases from V and 3 from J, leaving 3 bases between them. The CDR3 totals 11 residues. As DNA, the CDR3 is TGTGCCATCAGTTCGACAGATACGCAGTATTTT. This sequence encodes CAISSTDTQYF.

This clone was picked up a small number of times. The rearrangement links TRBV27 to TRBJ1-4; D possibly corresponds to TRBD1 (5 bases). The CDR3 has 14 residues. Trimming took off 6 bases at V and 3 bases at J, with 11 bases between the two ends. From germline, CDR1 is MNHEY and CDR2 SMNVEV (reference sequence). This CDR3 is CASRGGGANEKLFF. The DNA for the CDR3 is TGTGCCAGCAGGGGGGGAGGTGCTAATGAAAAACTGTTTTTT.

This clone was detected only once. The chain recombines TRBV7-6 with TRBJ2-3, with unresolved D. Germline-derived CDR1 and CDR2 are SGHVS and FNYEAQ. Deletions cut 5 bases from V and 0 bases from J, with 12 bases between. This CDR3 has 15 residues. As DNA, the CDR3 is TGTGCCAGCAGCGCCCTAGAAGAGAGCACAGATACGCAGTATTTT. Protein: CASSALEESTDTQYF.

The rearrangement joins TRBV30 to TRBJ1-3, with D possibly being TRBD1 (5 bases). Trimming stripped 3 bases from V and 0 bases from J, with 12 bases between. The CDR3 is made up of 15 amino acids. Germline V gives CDR1 GTSNPN, CDR2 SVGIG (reference sequence). The CDR3 spells CAWRRGYLSGNTIYF. CDR3 in DNA: TGTGCCTGGAGAAGGGGATACCTCTCTGGAAACACCATATATTTT.

This clone was counted only a few times. In DNA form, the CDR3 reads TGTGCCAGCAGTCCCGGACATACCTCTGGAAACACCATATATTTT. Its protein is CASSPGHTSGNTIYF. The chain recombines TRBV6-6 with TRBJ1-3; D is possibly TRBD1 (5 bases). V dropped 5 bases and J dropped 0 bases, with 11 bases sitting between them. Per germline, CDR1 MNHNY and CDR2 SVGAGI (reference sequence). The CDR3 is 15 residues long.

The chain has TRBV28 and TRBJ1-5, with a tentative D call TRBD1 (6 bases). With 6 bases removed from V and 2 bases from J, the gap between germline ends came to 8 bases. There are 13 residues in the CDR3. The germline V gene encodes CDR1 MDHEN and CDR2 SYDVKM. CDR3 sequence: CASSWTGNQPQHF. The DNA of the CDR3 is TGTGCCAGCAGCTGGACAGGCAATCAGCCCCAGCATTTT.

V is TRBV19 and J is TRBJ1-6; D not certain. Germline CDR1 LNHDA, CDR2 SQIVND (reference sequence). This CDR3 has 14 amino acids. Trimming removed 7 bases from V and 0 bases from J, with 7 bases in between. In DNA, the CDR3 is TGTGCCAGTAAATCGAGCTCCTATAATTCACCCCTCCACTTT. Translated, it gives CASKSSSYNSPLHF. Together with reference TRBV19 and TRBJ1-6, the CDR3 gives the full variable domain: DGGITQSPKYLFRKEGQNVTLSCEQNLNHDAMYWYRQDPGQGLRLIYYSQIVNDFQKGDIAEGYSVSREKKESFPLTVTSAQKNPTAFYLCASKSSSYNSPLHFGNGTRLTVT.

DNA for the CDR3: TGTGCCAGCAGTGGCAGGAAGATCAAGTACCAAGAGACCCAGTACTTC. It specifies CASSGRKIKYQETQYF. The chain couples TRBV28 to TRBJ2-5; no definite D call. This CDR3 comprises 16 residues. Trimming shortened V by 5 bases and J by 0 bases, and 16 bases separated the two germline ends. Germline CDR1 is MDHEN and CDR2 is SYDVKM.

This chain joins TRBV14 and TRBJ2-1; the D gene is possibly TRBD1 (5 bases). Germline V CDR1 and CDR2: SGHDN, FVKESK. V was cut by 4 bases and J by 0 bases, with 10 bases left in between. This CDR3 has 15 amino acids. The CDR3 region is CASSPGSSSYNEQFF. The CDR3 region has the DNA TGTGCCAGCAGCCCAGGGTCTAGCTCCTACAATGAGCAGTTCTTC.

This clone turned up a few times. The chain employs TRBV5-8 and TRBJ1-4, with TRBD1 matching 7 bases. Germline trimming cut 1 base from V and 8 bases from J; bases unmatched to any gene: 8. The CDR3 sequence is 15 residues long. CDR1 is SGHTS and CDR2 is YDEGEE in the germline V gene. The CDR3 nucleotides read TGTGCCAGCAGCTTGAAGACAGGGCGGATCGAAAAACTGTTTTTT. It codes for CASSLKTGRIEKLFF.

This clone was recorded a few times. The chain recombines TRBV5-1 with TRBJ1-1; tentatively, D is TRBD1 (6 bases). Trimming pared 4 bases from V and 4 bases from J, leaving 14 bases between. This CDR3 has 14 residues. Germline CDR1 is SGHRS and CDR2 is YFSETQ. CDR3 amino acids: CASSTQGVGTEAFF. DNA of the CDR3: TGCGCCAGCAGCACACAGGGAGTGGGCACTGAAGCTTTCTTT. Combining the CDR3 with reference TRBV5-1 and TRBJ1-1 gives the whole variable domain KAGVTQTPRYLIKTRGQQVTLSCSPISGHRSVSWYQQTPGQGLQFLFEYFSETQRNKGNFPGRFSGRQFSNSRSEMNVSTLELGDSALYLCASSTQGVGTEAFFGQGTRLTVV.

The chain joins TRBV7-8 to TRBJ1-5; D not resolved. The CDR3 has 15 residues. V was pared by 1 base and J by 9 bases, with 16 bases between. CDR1 SGHVS and CDR2 FQNEAQ come from the germline V gene. Here the CDR3 reads CASSLDRAGLRPQHF. The CDR3 DNA sequence: TGTGCCAGCAGCTTAGACCGGGCGGGATTAAGGCCCCAGCATTTT. Together with reference TRBV7-8 and TRBJ1-5, the CDR3 gives the full variable domain: GAGVSQSPRYKVAKRGQDVALRCDPISGHVSLFWYQQALGQGPEFLTYFQNEAQLDKSGLPSDRFFAERPEGSVSTLKIQRTQQEDSAVYLCASSLDRAGLRPQHFGDGTRLSIL.

This chain links TRBV7-2 with TRBJ1-1; D is ambiguous. The CDR3 has 13 amino acids. V dropped 5 bases and J dropped 1 base, with 8 bases sitting between them. CDR1 and CDR2 from the germline V gene are SGHTA and FQGNSA. The CDR3 DNA reads as TGTGCCAGCAGCCCCAGGCGGAACACTGAAGCTTTCTTT. Its translation: CASSPRRNTEAFF.